This T cell receptor (beta chain) was documented in a study of T-cell memory formation after mild COVID-19 (dated by TCRdb to about 2021). Study-wide context: TCR sequence clusters from the two donors were largely donor specific. T-cell clones expanding and contracting after mild COVID-19 in a couple of donors were tracked by longitudinal TCRalpha and TCRbeta repertoire sequencing. Two young, previously healthy adult volunteers, one female and one male, were included in the cohort.

Ficoll-Paque density gradient centrifugation was used to isolate PBMCs. CDR1 and CDR2, per the germline V gene, are SGHVS and FQNEAQ. V was cut back by 1 base and J by 0 bases, leaving a gap of 12 bases between them. Reading from cysteine to phenylalanine, the CDR3 counts 16 amino acids. The CDR3 DNA has 48 bases and is translated from base 1. Broader findings and caveats from the paper: Contracting CD4+ clones were found mainly in CM and EM memory subsets, while CD8+ clones were enriched in EMRA. Some responding clones were detected in pre-infection memory, suggesting pre-existing cross-reactive memory T cells joined the SARS-CoV-2 response. The study covered only a couple of mild cases, and larger cohorts including severe cases with pre-infection samples were considered necessary. SARS-CoV-2 specificity was not confirmed for the second-wave clones peaking on day 37. Clones that contracted from day 15 to 85 showed balanced CD4/CD8 phenotypes, whereas a second wave of clones that expanded from day 15 to 37 leaned towards CD4+.

Reads for this sample came from an Illumina NovaSeq 6000. TCRalpha and TCRbeta cDNA libraries were constructed by 5'RACE with constant-segment primers, with sample barcodes and unique molecular identifiers being introduced. RNA was extracted from every sample with Trizol reagent. Libraries were amplified in two PCR steps, with a second sample barcode and Illumina TruSeq adapters added in the second step. The libraries were sequenced on an Illumina NovaSeq using 2 x 150 bp paired-end reads. The paper's data handling went like this. With migec v1.2.7, reads were demultiplexed and then collapsed into UMI-guided consensus sequences. Using mixcr v2.1.11, UMI consensuses were aligned to TRA and TRB V and J templates and then assembled into clonotypes. Clonotypes were classified as expanded or contracted when called significant by both edgeR and NoisET, with noise models trained on biological replicates. For edgeR calls, the cutoffs were a false discovery rate-adjusted p below 0.01 and a log2 fold-change threshold of 1. As an exploratory analysis of dynamics, PCA with hierarchical clustering was applied to max-normalized trajectories of the 1000 most abundant clonotypes. Separately sequenced CD4+ and CD8+ repertoires were used to assign a CD4 or CD8 phenotype to each responding clone. TCRdb itself trimmed the public reads at Q25 with fastp, ran MiXCR and retained productive beta chains. Identical CDR3 protein sequences are pooled into one entry, listed with their most common genes and DNA. In this record, the V and J calls reflect TCRdb's handling and not the investigators' own analysis. This sample is represented by under 350,000 distinct CDR3 sequences; around 16% of them were singletons. About 23% of the sample goes to the ten largest clones.

For this clonotype: Its specific antigen is unknown. Per-base quality was not reported, and no clone a single base away is much larger than it.

The TCR sequence derives from a man aged 18 to 30 who had mild COVID-19 (a few samples of this study predate the infection). The sample titles of this study are shuffled in the database, so cell type and time point are left out; the donor was told from shared clones. Sequencing used PBMCs or a T cell subset sorted from them (not recorded which). The V and J genes are TRBV7-8 and TRBJ1-1; no D segment can be confidently identified. CDR3 protein: CASSLGTRNLNTEAFF. The nucleotide sequence reads TGTGCCAGCAGCTTAGGGACGCGAAACCTGAACACTGAAGCTTTCTTT.